This record covers a single T cell receptor (beta chain). Its specificity is not known. The data derive from a study of cytomegalovirus exposure and HLA in healthy donors. The PCR had 60 Vbeta and 13 Jbeta primers. The data were produced by immunoSEQ multiplex PCR, yet TCRdb's version contains in-frame clones alone and is incomplete. The table has about 120,000 clones, 70% to 85% seen once. The V gene lost 6 bases and the J gene lost 4 bases, with 25 bases spanning the gap. The CDR3 has 17 residues. Germline V gene data show CDR1 as SNHLY and CDR2 as FYNNEI. General study points: Presence/absence analyses took donor sequencing depth as roughly uniform. One variant, a missense change in DCLRE1C, was linked in a later analysis to TCR beta V- and J-gene trimming.

J is TRBJ2-7 and V is TRBV2; no reliable D call. The source is a woman in her thirties or forties in good health and CMV-seropositive. Sequenced input: PBMCs. CDR3 nucleotides: TGTGCCAGCAGAGCTCCCCACAGTCAGGTGAATTTGTACGAGCAGTACTTC. Translating it yields CASRAPHSQVNLYEQYF.